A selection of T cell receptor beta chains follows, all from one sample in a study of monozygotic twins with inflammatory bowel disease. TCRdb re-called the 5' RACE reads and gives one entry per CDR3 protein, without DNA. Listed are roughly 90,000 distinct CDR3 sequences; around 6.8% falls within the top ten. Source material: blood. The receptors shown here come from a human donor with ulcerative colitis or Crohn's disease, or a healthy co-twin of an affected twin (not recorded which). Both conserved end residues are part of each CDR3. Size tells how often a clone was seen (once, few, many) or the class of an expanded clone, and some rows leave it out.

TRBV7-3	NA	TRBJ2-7	CASSLGAGLAYEQYF
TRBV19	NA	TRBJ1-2	CASTDTFGTYGYTF
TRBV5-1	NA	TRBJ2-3	CASSLLDVPTDTQYF
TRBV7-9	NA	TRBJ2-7	CASSSPGKTGAYEQYF
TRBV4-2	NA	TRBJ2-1	CASSQDLGGGGEQFF
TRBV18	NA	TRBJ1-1	CASSRQGNIGFEAFF
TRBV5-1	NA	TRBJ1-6	CASSLRAAEGTLHF
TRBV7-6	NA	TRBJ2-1	CASSLRYRQGENEQFF
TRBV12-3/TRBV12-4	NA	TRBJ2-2	CASSYATGGTGELFF
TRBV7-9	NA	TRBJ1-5	CASSLGDAGTHNQPQHF
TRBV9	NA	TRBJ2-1	CASSLPDGKDEQFF
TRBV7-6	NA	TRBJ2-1	CASSLAGGWIYNEQFF
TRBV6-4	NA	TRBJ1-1	CAGSAGQGNTEAFF
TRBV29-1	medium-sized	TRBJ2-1	CSVRERTQYNEQQFF
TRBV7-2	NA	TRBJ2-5	CASSFRTSGGPATQYF
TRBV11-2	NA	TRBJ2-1	CASSLGLGNEQFF
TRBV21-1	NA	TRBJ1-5	CASSTGSGQGLYSNQPQHF
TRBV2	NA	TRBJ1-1	CASGDRGHAEAFF
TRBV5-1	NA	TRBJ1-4	CASSLQDPNEKLFF
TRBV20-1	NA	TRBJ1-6	CSATDRTNSPLHF
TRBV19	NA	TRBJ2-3	CASTLNHGGHTDTQYF
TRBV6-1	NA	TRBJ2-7	CASSRPGANYEQYF
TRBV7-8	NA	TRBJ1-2	CASSSGGVNGYTF
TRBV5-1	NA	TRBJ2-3	CASSDGAGGQTDTQYF
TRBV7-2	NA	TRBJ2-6	CASSPQSSGANVLTF
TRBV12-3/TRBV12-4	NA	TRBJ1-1	CASRLMGREALF
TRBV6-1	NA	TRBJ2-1	CAGSTDGGLYNEQFF
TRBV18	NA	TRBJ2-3	CASSPAPGSTDTQYF
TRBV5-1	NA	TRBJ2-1	CASSLAMGDREFF
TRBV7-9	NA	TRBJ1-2	CASSPYGAVYGYTF
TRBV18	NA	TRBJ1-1	CASSPSAGLNTEAFF